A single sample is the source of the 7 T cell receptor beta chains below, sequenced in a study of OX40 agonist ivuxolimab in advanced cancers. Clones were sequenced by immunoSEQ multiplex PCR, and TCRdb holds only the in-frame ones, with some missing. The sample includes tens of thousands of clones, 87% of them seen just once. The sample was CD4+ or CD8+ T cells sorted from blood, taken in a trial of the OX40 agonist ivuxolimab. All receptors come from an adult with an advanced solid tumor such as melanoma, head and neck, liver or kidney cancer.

The CDR3 loop reads CSVAGTEKLFF. The CDR3 DNA reads TGCAGCGTTGCCGGGACCGAAAAACTGTTTTTT. This chain connects TRBV29-1 to TRBJ1-4; D perhaps matches TRBD1 (5 bases). The CDR3 is 11 amino acids. From germline, CDR1 is SQVTM and CDR2 ANQGSEA. Between the trimmed V and J ends, which lost 4 bases and 8 bases, there was a span of 8 bases.

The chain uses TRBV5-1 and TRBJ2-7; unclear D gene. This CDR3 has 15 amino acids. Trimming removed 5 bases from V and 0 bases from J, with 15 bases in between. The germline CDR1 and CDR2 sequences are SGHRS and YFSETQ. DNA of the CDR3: TGCGCCAGCAGGTTCGGCACCCAAAGCTCCTACGAGCAGTACTTC. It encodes CASRFGTQSSYEQYF.

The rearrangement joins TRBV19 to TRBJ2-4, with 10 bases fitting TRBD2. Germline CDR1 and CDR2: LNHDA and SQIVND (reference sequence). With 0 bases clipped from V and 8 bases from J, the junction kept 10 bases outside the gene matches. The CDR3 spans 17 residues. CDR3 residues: CASSIDPRGAGGHIQYF. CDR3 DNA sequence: TGTGCCAGTAGTATAGACCCCCGGGGAGCGGGAGGGCACATTCAGTACTTC.

This CDR3 reads CASRGTGDEKLFF. CDR3 sequence (DNA): TGCGCCAGCCGTGGGACAGGGGATGAAAAACTGTTTTTT. The chain is built from TRBV10-1 and TRBJ1-4; 10 nucleotides match TRBD1. With V trimmed by 8 bases and J by 6 bases, 3 bases remained unmatched. In germline, CDR1 is WNHNN, CDR2 SYGVQD (reference sequence). This CDR3 comprises 13 residues.

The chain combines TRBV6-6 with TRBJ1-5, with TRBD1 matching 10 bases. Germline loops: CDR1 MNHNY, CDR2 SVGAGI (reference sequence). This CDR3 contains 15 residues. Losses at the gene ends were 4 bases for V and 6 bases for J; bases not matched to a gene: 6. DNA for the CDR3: TGTGCCAGCAGTTCGGGACAGGGGAAAGGTCAGCCCCAGCATTTT. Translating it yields CASSSGQGKGQPQHF.

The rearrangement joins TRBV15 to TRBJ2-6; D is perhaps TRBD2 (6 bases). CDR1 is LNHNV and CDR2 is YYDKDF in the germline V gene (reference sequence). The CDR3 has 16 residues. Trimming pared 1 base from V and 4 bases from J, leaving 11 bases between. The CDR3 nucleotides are TGTGCCACCAGCAGAGGTGGGACTTCGGGGGCCAACGTCCTGACTTTC. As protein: CATSRGGTSGANVLTF.

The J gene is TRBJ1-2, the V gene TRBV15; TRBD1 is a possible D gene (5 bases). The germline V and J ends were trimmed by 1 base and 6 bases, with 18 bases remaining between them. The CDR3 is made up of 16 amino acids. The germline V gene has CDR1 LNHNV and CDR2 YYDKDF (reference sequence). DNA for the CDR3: TGTGCCACCAGCAGAGGTACTGGGATGGGGCTGGATGGCTACACCTTC. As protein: CATSRGTGMGLDGYTF.